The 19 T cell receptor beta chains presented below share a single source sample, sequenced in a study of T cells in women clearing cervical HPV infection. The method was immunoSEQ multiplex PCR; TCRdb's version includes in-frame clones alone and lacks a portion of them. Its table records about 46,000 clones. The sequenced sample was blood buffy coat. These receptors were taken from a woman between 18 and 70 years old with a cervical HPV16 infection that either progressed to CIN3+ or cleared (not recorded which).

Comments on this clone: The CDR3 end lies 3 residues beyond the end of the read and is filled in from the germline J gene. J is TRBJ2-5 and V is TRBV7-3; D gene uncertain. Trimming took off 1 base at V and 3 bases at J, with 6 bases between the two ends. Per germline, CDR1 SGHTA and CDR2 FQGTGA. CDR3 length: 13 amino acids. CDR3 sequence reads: CASSLSREETQYF. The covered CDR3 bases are TGTGCCAGCAGCTTAAGCCGCGAAGAGACC.

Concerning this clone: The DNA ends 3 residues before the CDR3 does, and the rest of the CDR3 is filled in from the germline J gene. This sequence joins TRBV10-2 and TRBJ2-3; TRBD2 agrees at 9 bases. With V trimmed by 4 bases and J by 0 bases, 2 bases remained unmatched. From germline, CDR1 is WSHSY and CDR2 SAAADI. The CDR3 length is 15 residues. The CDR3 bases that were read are TGCGCCAGCAGTGTTACTAGCGGGAGCACAGATACG. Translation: CASSVTSGSTDT. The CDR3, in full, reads CASSVTSGSTDTQYF.

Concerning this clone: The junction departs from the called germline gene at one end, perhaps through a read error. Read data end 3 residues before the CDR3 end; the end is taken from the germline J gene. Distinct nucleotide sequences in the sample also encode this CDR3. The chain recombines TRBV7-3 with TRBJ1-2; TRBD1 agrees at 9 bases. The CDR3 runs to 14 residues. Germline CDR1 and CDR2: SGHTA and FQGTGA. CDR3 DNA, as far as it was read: TGTGCCAGCAGCCCCCCGGGACAGGGATATGGA. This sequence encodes CASSPPGQGYG. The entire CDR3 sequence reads CASSPPGQGYGYTF.

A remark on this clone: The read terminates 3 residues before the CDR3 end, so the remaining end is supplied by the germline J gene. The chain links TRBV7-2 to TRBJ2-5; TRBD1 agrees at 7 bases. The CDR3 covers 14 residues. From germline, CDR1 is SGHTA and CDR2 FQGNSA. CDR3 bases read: TGTGCCAGCAGCGAACCGCCAGGGGGTCAAACC. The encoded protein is CASSEPPGGQT. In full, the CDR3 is CASSEPPGGQTQYF. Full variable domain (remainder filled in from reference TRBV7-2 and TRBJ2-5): GAGVSQSPSNKVTEKGKDVELRCDPISGHTALYWYRQSLGQGLEFLIYFQGNSAPDKSGLPSDRFSAERTGGSVSTLTIQRTQQEDSAVYLCASSEPPGGQTQYFGPGTRLLVL.

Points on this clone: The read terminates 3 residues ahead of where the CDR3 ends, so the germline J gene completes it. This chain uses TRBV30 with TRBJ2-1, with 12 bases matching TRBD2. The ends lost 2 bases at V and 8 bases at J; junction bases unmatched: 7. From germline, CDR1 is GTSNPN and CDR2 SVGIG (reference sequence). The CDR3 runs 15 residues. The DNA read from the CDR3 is TGTGCCTGGAGTCCCGGGACTAGCGGGTTAGATGAG. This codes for CAWSPGTSGLDE. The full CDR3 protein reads CAWSPGTSGLDEQFF.

Partial CDR3 DNA: TGTGCCAGTAGTATCGGACAGGGATATGGTCCC. Its protein product is CASSIGQGYGP. The full CDR3 protein is CASSIGQGYGPQHF. The V gene is TRBV19, the J gene TRBJ1-5, with 8 bases lining up with TRBD1. The sequenced fragment ends 3 residues before the CDR3 boundary, so the rest is inferred from the germline J gene. CDR1 is LNHDA and CDR2 is SQIVND in the germline V gene (reference sequence). CDR3 length: 14 amino acids.

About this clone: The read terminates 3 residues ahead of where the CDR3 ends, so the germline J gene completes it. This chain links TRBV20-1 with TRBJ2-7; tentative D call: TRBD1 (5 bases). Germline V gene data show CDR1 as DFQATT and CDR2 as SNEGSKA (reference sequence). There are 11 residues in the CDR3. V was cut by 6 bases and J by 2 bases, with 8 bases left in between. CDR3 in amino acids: CSATDTYEQYF. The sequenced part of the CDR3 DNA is TGCAGTGCAACGGACACCTACGAG.

The CDR3 here is CASSSRVKNTEAFF. The sequenced CDR3 bases are TGTGCCAGCAGCAGCAGGGTCAAGAACACTGAA. This sequence joins TRBV7-9 and TRBJ1-1; D may be TRBD1 (5 bases). The observed sequence ends 3 residues before the CDR3 terminus, with the missing tail filled in from the germline J gene. Germline V gene data show CDR1 as SEHNR and CDR2 as FQNEAQ (reference sequence). This CDR3 is 14 amino acids long. The V gene lost 5 bases and the J gene lost 1 base, with 11 bases spanning the gap.

The sequenced part of the CDR3 DNA is TGTGCCATCAGTCTTGCAAGCGGAAACACCGGGGAG. This codes for CAISLASGNTGE. The entire CDR3 sequence reads CAISLASGNTGELFF. This sequence joins TRBV10-3 and TRBJ2-2; possibly TRBD2 for D (5 bases). The read terminates 3 residues ahead of where the CDR3 ends, so the germline J gene completes it. V lost 5 bases and J lost 2, with 12 bases in between. This CDR3 has 15 residues. Germline loops: CDR1 ENHRY, CDR2 SYGVKD.

CDR3 sequence: CASSQQTGRDEQYF. The sequenced part of the CDR3 DNA is TGTGCCAGCAGCCAACAGACAGGGAGAGACGAG. The chain carries TRBV11-1 and TRBJ2-7; 7 bases are a match to TRBD1. The read stops 3 residues short of the end of the CDR3; the missing end is completed from the germline J gene. Trimming took 5 bases from V and 5 from J; bases not matched to a gene: 9. The CDR3 is made up of 14 amino acids. The germline V gene has CDR1 SGHAT and CDR2 FQDESV (reference sequence). Drawing the rest from reference TRBV11-1 and TRBJ2-7, the complete variable domain is EAEVAQSPRYKITEKSQAVAFWCDPISGHATLYWYRQILGQGPELLVQFQDESVVDDSQLPKDRFSAERLKGVDSTLKIQPAELGDSAMYLCASSQQTGRDEQYFGPGTRLTVT.

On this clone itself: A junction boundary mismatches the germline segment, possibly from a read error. Partial CDR3 DNA: TGCAGTGCCCCCGACTCCCACAATGAG. Its translation is CSAPDSHNE. The entire CDR3 sequence reads CSAPDSHNEQFF. The chain recombines TRBV20-1 with TRBJ2-1; D is unclear. The read finishes 3 residues shy of the CDR3 end, and the germline J gene is used to complete it. Germline CDR1 DFQATT, CDR2 SNEGSKA (reference sequence). The CDR3 runs 12 residues.

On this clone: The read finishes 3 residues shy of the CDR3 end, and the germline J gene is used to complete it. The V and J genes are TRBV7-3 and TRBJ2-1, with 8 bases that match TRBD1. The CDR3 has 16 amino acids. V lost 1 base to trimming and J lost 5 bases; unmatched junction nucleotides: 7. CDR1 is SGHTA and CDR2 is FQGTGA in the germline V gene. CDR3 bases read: TGTGCCAGCAGCTTAATCGGGACAGGAGGAAACAATGAG. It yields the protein CASSLIGTGGNNE. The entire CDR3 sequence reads CASSLIGTGGNNEQFF.

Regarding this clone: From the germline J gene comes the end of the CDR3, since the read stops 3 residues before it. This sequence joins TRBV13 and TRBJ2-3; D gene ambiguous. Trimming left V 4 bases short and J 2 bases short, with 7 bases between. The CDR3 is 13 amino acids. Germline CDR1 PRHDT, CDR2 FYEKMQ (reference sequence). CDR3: CASSSSPTDTQYF. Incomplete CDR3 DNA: TGTGCCAGCAGCTCCTCCCCCACAGATACG.

The CDR3 protein is CASSEVSPTSSYEQYF. CDR3 DNA, as far as it was read: TGTGCCAGCAGTGAAGTTAGTCCTACTAGCTCCTACGAG. The chain links TRBV2 to TRBJ2-7; D is possibly TRBD2 (5 bases). The CDR3 goes on 3 residues after the read ends, and that part is filled in from the germline J gene. CDR3 length: 16 residues. V was cut by 1 base and J by 0 bases, with 13 bases left in between. CDR1 SNHLY and CDR2 FYNNEI come from the germline V gene. The entire variable domain, with the rest obtained from reference TRBV2 and TRBJ2-7, is as follows: EPEVTQTPSHQVTQMGQEVILRCVPISNHLYFYWYRQILGQKVEFLVSFYNNEISEKSEIFDDQFSVERPDGSNFTLKIRSTKLEDSAMYFCASSEVSPTSSYEQYFGPGTRLTVT.

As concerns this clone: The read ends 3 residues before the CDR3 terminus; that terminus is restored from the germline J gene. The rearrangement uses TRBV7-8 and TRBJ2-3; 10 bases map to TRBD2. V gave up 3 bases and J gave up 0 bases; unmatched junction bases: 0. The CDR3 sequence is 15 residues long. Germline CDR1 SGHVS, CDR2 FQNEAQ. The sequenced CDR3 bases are TGTGCCAGCAGCTTTAGCGGGGGGAGCACAGATACG. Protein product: CASSFSGGSTDT. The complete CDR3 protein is CASSFSGGSTDTQYF.

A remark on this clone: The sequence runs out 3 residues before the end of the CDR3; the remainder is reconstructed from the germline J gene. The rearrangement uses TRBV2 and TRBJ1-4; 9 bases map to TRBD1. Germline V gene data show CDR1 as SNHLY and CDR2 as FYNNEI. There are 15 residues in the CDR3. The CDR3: CASRAWRTGDSPLFF. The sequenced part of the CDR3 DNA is TGTGCCAGCAGAGCATGGAGGACAGGGGATTCACCA.

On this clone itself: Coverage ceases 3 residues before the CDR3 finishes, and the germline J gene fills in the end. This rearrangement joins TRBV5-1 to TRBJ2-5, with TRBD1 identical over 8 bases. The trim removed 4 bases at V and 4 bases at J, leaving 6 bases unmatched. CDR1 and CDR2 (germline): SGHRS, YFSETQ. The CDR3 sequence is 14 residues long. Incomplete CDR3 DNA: TGCGCCAGCAGCGACGGACAGGGAGGAGAGACC. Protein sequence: CASSDGQGGET. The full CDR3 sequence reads CASSDGQGGETQYF.

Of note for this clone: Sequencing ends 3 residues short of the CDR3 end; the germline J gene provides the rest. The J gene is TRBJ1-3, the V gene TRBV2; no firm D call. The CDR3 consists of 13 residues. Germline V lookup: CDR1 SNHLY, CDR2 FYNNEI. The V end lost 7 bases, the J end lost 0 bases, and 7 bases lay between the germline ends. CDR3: CASIYFSGNTIYF. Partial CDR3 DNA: TGTGCCAGCATATACTTCTCTGGAAACACC.

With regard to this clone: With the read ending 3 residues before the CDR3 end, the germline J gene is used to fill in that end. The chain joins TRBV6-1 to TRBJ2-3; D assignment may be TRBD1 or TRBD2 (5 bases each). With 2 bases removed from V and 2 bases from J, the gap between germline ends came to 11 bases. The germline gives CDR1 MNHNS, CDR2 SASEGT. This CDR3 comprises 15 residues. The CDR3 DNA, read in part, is TGTGCCAGCAGTGAAATTCAGGGAGCCACAGATACG. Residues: CASSEIQGATDT. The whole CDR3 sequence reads CASSEIQGATDTQYF.